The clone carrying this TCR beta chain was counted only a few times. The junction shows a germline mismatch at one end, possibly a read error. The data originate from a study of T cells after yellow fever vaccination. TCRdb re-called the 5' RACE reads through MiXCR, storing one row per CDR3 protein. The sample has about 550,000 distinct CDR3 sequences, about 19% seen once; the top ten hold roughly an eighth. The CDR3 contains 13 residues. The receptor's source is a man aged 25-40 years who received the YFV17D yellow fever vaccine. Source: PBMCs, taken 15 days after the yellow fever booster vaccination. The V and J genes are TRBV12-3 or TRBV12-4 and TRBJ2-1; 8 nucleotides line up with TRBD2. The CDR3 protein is CASSLAGPGGQFF. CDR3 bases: TGTGCCAGCAGTCTAGCGGGCCCGGGGGGGCAGTTCTTC.